This TCR beta chain came from a study of T cell changes during pregnancy in multiple sclerosis. Germline values: CDR1 SGHNT, CDR2 YYREEE (reference sequence). Trimming at V came to 0 bases and at J to 0 bases, leaving 5 bases not matched to a gene. CDR3 size: 17 residues. Profiling relied on immunoSEQ multiplex PCR, and the TCRdb table lists in-frame clones only, not all of them. The sample lists fewer than 75,000 clones, 91% occurring once. The J gene is TRBJ2-7, the V gene TRBV5-4; 11 bases line up with TRBD2. The sequenced sample was peripheral blood, obtained in the first trimester of pregnancy. The TCR sequence derives from a female donor with multiple sclerosis, enrolled in a pregnancy study. The CDR3 coding sequence is TGTGCCAGCAGCTTGGAATTAGCGGGGGGGAGCTCCTACGAGCAGTACTTC. Its protein product is CASSLELAGGSSYEQYF.